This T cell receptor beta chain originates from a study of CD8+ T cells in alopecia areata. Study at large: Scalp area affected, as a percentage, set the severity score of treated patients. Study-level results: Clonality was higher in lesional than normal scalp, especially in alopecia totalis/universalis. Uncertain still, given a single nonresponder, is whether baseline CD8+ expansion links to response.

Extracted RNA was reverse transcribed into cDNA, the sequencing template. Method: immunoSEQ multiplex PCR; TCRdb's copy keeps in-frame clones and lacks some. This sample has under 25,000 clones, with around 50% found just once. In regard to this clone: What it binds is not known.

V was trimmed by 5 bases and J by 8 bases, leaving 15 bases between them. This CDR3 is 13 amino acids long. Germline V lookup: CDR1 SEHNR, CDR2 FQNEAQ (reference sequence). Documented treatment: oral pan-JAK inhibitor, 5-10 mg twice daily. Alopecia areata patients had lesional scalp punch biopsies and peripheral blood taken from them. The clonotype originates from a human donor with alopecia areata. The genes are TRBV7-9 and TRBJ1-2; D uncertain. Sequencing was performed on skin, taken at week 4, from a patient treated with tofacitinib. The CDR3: CASSRDGNEGYTF. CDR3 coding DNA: TGTGCCAGCAGCCGAGACGGGAACGAGGGCTACACCTTC.